This TCR beta chain was found in a study of T cells in Graves' hyperthyroidism and ophthalmopathy. Study-level findings and limits: Ophthalmopathy stood apart from stable hyperthyroidism in a 13 V-J model.

As to this clonotype: Its antigen is unknown.

From RNA transcripts, TCR beta CDR3 regions were amplified. A first-round RT-PCR of the TCR CDR3 used the HTBI primer set. TCRdb re-analysed the multiplex PCR reads in MiXCR, keeping a single row per CDR3 protein. The table lists 500,000 to 600,000 distinct CDR3 sequences, 40% to 55% of them singletons. The V gene lost 1 base and the J gene lost 3 bases, with 12 bases spanning the gap. Germline V CDR1 and CDR2: SEHNR, FQNEAQ (reference sequence). CDR3 length: 15 residues. The TCR originated in an adult woman with Graves' disease, either hyperthyroidism or ophthalmopathy (not recorded which). This rearrangement joins TRBV7-9 to TRBJ1-1; D remains unclear. The sample comprised peripheral blood or thyroid tissue (not recorded which). CDR3 amino acids: CASSLGHTWHTEAFF. CDR3 DNA sequence: TGTGCCAGCAGCTTAGGCCACACATGGCACACTGAAGCTTTCTTT.